The 14 T cell receptor beta chains below all came from one sample that was sequenced in a study of T cell clonotyping in hematopoietic cell transplantation. Profiled with immunoSEQ multiplex PCR; TCRdb holds only in-frame clones, not every one. Counted here are 37,000 or so clones, 80% to 90% occurring once; the ten biggest clones make up approximately 2%. The specimen sequenced was peripheral blood mononuclear cells. Receptors originate from a woman between 35 and 50 years old in good health. Some clones in this sample may be carry-over from other donors' samples.

J is TRBJ2-7 and V is TRBV28; D uncertain. The germline V gene has CDR1 MDHEN and CDR2 SYDVKM. The CDR3 contains 12 residues. The V end lost 2 bases, the J end lost 2 bases, and 4 bases lay between the germline ends. CDR3 nucleotide sequence: TGTGCCAGCAGTTTAGCGGCCTACGAGCAGTACTTC. Translated: CASSLAAYEQYF.

The J gene is TRBJ2-5, the V gene TRBV28; 7 bases are shared with TRBD1. The V segment lost 6 bases and the J segment 2 bases; nucleotides outside the gene matches: 6. The CDR3 runs 14 residues. CDR1 and CDR2 from the germline V gene are MDHEN and SYDVKM. The CDR3 sequence is CASSPGQQQETQYF. CDR3 coding DNA: TGTGCCAGCAGCCCGGGACAGCAACAAGAGACCCAGTACTTC.

The chain combines TRBV9 with TRBJ1-1; D ambiguous. CDR3 length: 9 residues. The ends were cut back, 8 bases at V and 8 bases at J, with 7 bases in the middle. Germline V gene sequence: CDR1 SGDLS, CDR2 YYNGEE. CDR3 in DNA: TGTGCCAGTGCGAGGGAAGCTTTCTTT. Its translation is CASAREAFF.

V gene TRBV11-1 combines with J gene TRBJ2-3, with D perhaps TRBD2 (6 bases). Germline lookup yields CDR1 SGHAT and CDR2 FQDESV (reference sequence). V was shortened by 10 bases and J by 2 bases, with 16 bases between the two germline ends. The CDR3 consists of 14 residues. CDR3 residues: CATREGGDTDTQYF. The CDR3 nucleotides are TGTGCCACCCGTGAAGGAGGGGACACAGATACGCAGTATTTT.

The gene calls are TRBV30 and TRBJ1-1; no definite D call. Germline assignment: CDR1 GTSNPN and CDR2 SVGIG (reference sequence). The CDR3 is 11 residues long. V lost 6 bases and J 1 base, leaving 6 bases between the germline ends. The CDR3 loop is CACSGNTEAFF. The CDR3 DNA reads as TGTGCCTGCTCAGGGAACACTGAAGCTTTCTTT. Combining the CDR3 with reference TRBV30 and TRBJ1-1 gives the whole variable domain SQTIHQWPATLVQPVGSPLSLECTVEGTSNPNLYWYRQAAGRGLQLLFYSVGIGQISSEVPQNLSASRPQDRQFILSSKKLLLSDSGFYLCACSGNTEAFFGQGTRLTVV.

The chain is built from TRBV21-1 and TRBJ1-5. TRBV21-1 is a recognized pseudogene. The CDR3 runs 13 residues. CDR3 sequence reads: CASSPGGIQPQHF. The CDR3 DNA reads TGTGCCAGCAGCCCAGGAGGGATTCAGCCCCAGCATTTT.

V is TRBV19 and J is TRBJ1-4; D unresolved. Germline CDR1 is LNHDA and CDR2 is SQIVND (reference sequence). Trimming removed 2 bases at V and 0 bases at J, with 10 bases between. This CDR3 contains 16 residues. CDR3 nucleotides: TGTGCCAGTAGTATACACAATGCCGCAACTAATGAAAAACTGTTTTTT. As protein: CASSIHNAATNEKLFF.

The genes are TRBV28 and TRBJ2-1; the D gene could be TRBD1 or TRBD2 (5 bases each). The CDR3 covers 12 residues. From germline, CDR1 is MDHEN and CDR2 SYDVKM. V shed 3 bases and J shed 10 bases, with 10 bases lying between them. The CDR3 DNA reads TGTGCCAGCAGTTTGGGGGAGTACGAGCAGTTCTTC. Translation: CASSLGEYEQFF.

This rearrangement joins TRBV30 to TRBJ2-7, with 10 bases matching TRBD1. The V gene end was trimmed by 0 bases and the J gene end by 3 bases; junction bases not matched to a gene: 2. CDR3 size: 14 residues. Germline CDR1 GTSNPN, CDR2 SVGIG (reference sequence). The CDR3 DNA is TGTGCCTGGAGTGTACGGGACAGGGGCTACGAGCAGTACTTC. The encoded protein is CAWSVRDRGYEQYF.

The chain joins TRBV7-2 to TRBJ2-5; D not resolved. This CDR3 has 16 residues. The germline V gene encodes CDR1 SGHTA and CDR2 FQGNSA. Trimming shortened V by 1 base and J by 5 bases, and 17 bases separated the two germline ends. The CDR3 DNA follows: TGTGCCAGCAGCTTAGGGGGTCATGGGATCGGGGAGACCCAGTACTTC. Protein: CASSLGGHGIGETQYF.

This chain joins TRBV5-1 and TRBJ2-1, with D hard to call. V shed 4 bases and J shed 6 bases, with 8 bases lying between them. CDR3 length equals 12 residues. Germline V CDR1 and CDR2: SGHRS, YFSETQ. CDR3 coding DNA: TGCGCCAGCAGCGTCCTGCGCAATGAGCAGTTCTTC. This sequence encodes CASSVLRNEQFF.

The chain joins TRBV6-5 to TRBJ2-2; D gene uncertain. The V gene's germline CDR1 is MNHEY and CDR2 SVGAGI. CDR3 length equals 14 residues. The V end was cut by 4 bases, the J end by 0 bases, with 6 bases between. CDR3 sequence (DNA): TGTGCCAGCAGTTCGAACACGAACACCGGGGAGCTGTTTTTT. This sequence encodes CASSSNTNTGELFF.

CDR3 loop: CASGLAVIPGLAGGNPGELFF. In DNA form, the CDR3 reads TGTGCTAGTGGTTTGGCTGTTATCCCGGGACTAGCGGGAGGGAATCCCGGGGAGCTGTTTTTT. This chain joins TRBV12-5 and TRBJ2-2; 16 bases agree with TRBD2. This CDR3 comprises 21 residues. The trim removed 1 base at V and 6 bases at J, leaving 14 bases unmatched. Germline V lookup: CDR1 LGHNT, CDR2 FRNRAP.

CDR3 nucleotides: TGTGCCTGGAGTGCACAGGGGTATGGGTCACCCCTCCACTTT. This encodes CAWSAQGYGSPLHF. The V and J genes are TRBV30 and TRBJ1-6; TRBD1 aligns across 7 bases. With 1 base clipped from V and 10 bases from J, the junction kept 7 bases outside the gene matches. The CDR3 totals 14 residues. CDR1 GTSNPN and CDR2 SVGIG come from the germline V gene (reference sequence).